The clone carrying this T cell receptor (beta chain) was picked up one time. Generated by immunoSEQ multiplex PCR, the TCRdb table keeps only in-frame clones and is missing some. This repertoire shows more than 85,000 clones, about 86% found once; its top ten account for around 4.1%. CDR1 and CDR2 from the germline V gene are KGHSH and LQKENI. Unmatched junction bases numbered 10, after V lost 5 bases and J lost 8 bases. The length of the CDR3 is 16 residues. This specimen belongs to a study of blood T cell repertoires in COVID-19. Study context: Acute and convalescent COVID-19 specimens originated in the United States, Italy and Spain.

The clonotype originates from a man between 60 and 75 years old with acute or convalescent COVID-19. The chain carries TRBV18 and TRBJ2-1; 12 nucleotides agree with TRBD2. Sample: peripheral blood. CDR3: CASSVLAGGPMDEQFF. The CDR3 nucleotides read TGTGCCAGCTCAGTGCTAGCGGGAGGGCCTATGGATGAGCAGTTCTTC.